Shown below are 10 T cell receptor beta chains from a single sample sequenced in a study of cytomegalovirus exposure and HLA in healthy donors. Repertoires were generated with immunoSEQ multiplex PCR, while TCRdb's copy carries only in-frame clones and drops some. The repertoire includes over 75,000 clones, about 85% of them detected once, and around 20% sits in the top ten. The sequencing input was PBMCs. Receptor source: a man in his late teens or twenties in good health and CMV-seropositive.

This clone was recorded once. V and J are TRBV5-1 and TRBJ2-7, with D tentatively TRBD2 (5 bases). CDR3 length: 15 amino acids. Trimming pared 0 bases from V and 6 bases from J, leaving 16 bases between. Germline V gives CDR1 SGHRS, CDR2 YFSETQ. The CDR3 DNA follows: TGCGCCAGCAGCTTGGCCGAGGTCGGGGAACGCGAGCAGTACTTC. It translates to CASSLAEVGEREQYF.

V and J are TRBV19 and TRBJ2-6; 8 nucleotides align to TRBD1. This CDR3 comprises 18 residues. Trimming removed 5 bases from V and 4 bases from J; junction bases left unmatched: 13. Germline V CDR1 and CDR2: LNHDA, SQIVND (reference sequence). CDR3 sequence (DNA): TGTGCCAGTAGTCGCCGGACAGGGAAGGCGGGCGGGGCCAACGTCCTGACTTTC. Encoded protein: CASSRRTGKAGGANVLTF.

The genes are TRBV6-1 and TRBJ1-1; D perhaps matches TRBD1 (6 bases). The CDR3 totals 11 residues. V gave up 10 bases and J gave up 6 bases, with 12 bases separating them. Germline CDR1 reads MNHNS; CDR2 reads SASEGT. The CDR3 DNA sequence: TGTGCCACCATCAGGGGAGCTGAAGCTTTCTTT. Translating it yields CATIRGAEAFF.

This clone was counted at least ten times. The chain employs TRBV6-4 and TRBJ2-3; 9 bases are a match to TRBD2. Germline CDR1 reads MRHNA; CDR2 reads SNTAGT. Trimming took 6 bases from V and 6 from J; bases not matched to a gene: 10. This CDR3 has 15 residues. This CDR3 reads CASSALAGATDTQYF. The CDR3 bases are TGTGCCAGCAGCGCGTTAGCGGGAGCTACCGATACGCAGTATTTT.

The V gene is TRBV6-6, the J gene TRBJ1-5, with D unresolved. V gave up 2 bases and J gave up 6 bases, with 14 bases separating them. Germline CDR1 and CDR2: MNHNY and SVGAGI (reference sequence). The CDR3 totals 15 residues. For the CDR3, the DNA is TGTGCCAGCAGTTACCTTCGCGGGGTTGTTCAGCCCCAGCATTTT. This encodes CASSYLRGVVQPQHF.

This sequence joins TRBV27 and TRBJ1-1; a weak D match, TRBD1 (6 bases). This CDR3 region has 13 residues. V was pared by 4 bases and J by 1 base, with 7 bases between. Germline loops: CDR1 MNHEY, CDR2 SMNVEV (reference sequence). The CDR3, as DNA: TGTGCCAGCAGTTCACAGGGGAACACTGAAGCTTTCTTT. Amino acid sequence: CASSSQGNTEAFF.

The chain links TRBV18 to TRBJ2-1; 8 positions agree with TRBD2. The CDR3 runs 16 residues. V was pared by 6 bases and J by 7 bases, with 14 bases of the junction left unmatched. The germline V gene has CDR1 KGHSH and CDR2 LQKENI. The CDR3 is CASSRLWTSSGNEQFF. CDR3 nucleotides: TGTGCCAGCTCCCGCCTGTGGACTAGCAGTGGGAATGAGCAGTTCTTC.

The chain uses TRBV10-2 and TRBJ2-1; TRBD1 aligns across 12 bases. Trimming at V came to 6 bases and at J to 0 bases, leaving 15 bases not matched to a gene. CDR1 and CDR2 from the germline V gene are WSHSY and SAAADI. The CDR3 runs to 20 residues. CDR3 DNA sequence: TGCGCCAGCAGAAACCCCCGGGACAGGGGGCTTCTTAGCTCCTACAATGAGCAGTTCTTC. It yields the protein CASRNPRDRGLLSSYNEQFF.

The chain links TRBV28 to TRBJ1-5; D not resolved. There are 13 residues in the CDR3. Germline values: CDR1 MDHEN, CDR2 SYDVKM. The V end lost 4 bases, the J end lost 7 bases, and 11 bases lay between the germline ends. DNA of the CDR3: TGTGCCAGCAGTTACAGCTTCGGACAGCCCCAGCATTTT. Its protein is CASSYSFGQPQHF.

The chain has TRBV25-1 and TRBJ2-3; 8 bases line up with TRBD1. Germline V gene sequence: CDR1 MGHDK, CDR2 SYGVNS. The CDR3 loop spans 17 amino acids. The ends lost 5 bases at V and 2 bases at J; junction bases unmatched: 12. The CDR3 sequence is CASSISRRTGSTDTQYF. DNA of the CDR3: TGTGCCAGCAGTATATCCCGAAGGACAGGGTCCACAGATACGCAGTATTTT.